This T cell receptor (beta chain) was profiled in a study of blood T cell repertoires in COVID-19. Looking at the study overall: The origin of the acute and convalescent COVID-19 samples was the United States, Italy and Spain. The analysed material was cDNA or gDNA that came from T cells, B-cell-depleted T cells, or PBMCs.

This clone occurred once. Authors' analysis steps: The authors estimated nucleated cell counts from reference gene primer amplification. The repertoire was sequenced with immunoSEQ multiplex PCR; TCRdb's copy has only in-frame clones and lacks some. The V and J calls and clone size are taken from that table; D and trimming were inferred from the DNA. The data contain some 350,000 clones, 90% of them singletons. V trimming: 1 base; J trimming: 1 base; junction bases outside the gene matches: 5. Germline V lookup: CDR1 SGHDN, CDR2 FVKESK. The CDR3 has 16 amino acids. This receptor was obtained from a man between 18 and 29 years old with active or convalescent COVID-19. J is TRBJ1-2 and V is TRBV14; 8 bases are shared with TRBD1. The sequenced material came from peripheral blood. The CDR3 bases are TGTGCCAGCAGCCAAGTTGGGACAGGAGATAACTATGGCTACACCTTC. It yields the protein CASSQVGTGDNYGYTF.